The sequence of this T cell receptor (beta chain) was determined in a study of blood T cell repertoires in COVID-19. The CDR3 totals 15 residues. Per germline, CDR1 MNHEY and CDR2 SMNVEV (reference sequence). The V and J ends lost 2 bases and 0 bases respectively, with 10 bases between them. Those enrolled, adults aged roughly 18 to 90 years, came from 24 US areas. Sequencing was performed with immunoSEQ multiplex PCR; in TCRdb, only in-frame clones are kept and a portion is missing. The table includes 250,000 to 350,000 clones, 70% to 90% detected once. The sequenced sample was PBMCs or T cells enriched from blood (not recorded which). This TCR was recovered from a woman aged 55-75 years in a cohort exposed to, infected with or recovered from COVID-19 (not recorded which). This chain connects TRBV27 to TRBJ1-1; D unclear. The DNA for the CDR3 is TGTGCCAGCAGTTTACTAGCTGGCCTGAACACTGAAGCTTTCTTT. Translating it yields CASSLLAGLNTEAFF.